A single sample is the source of the 4 T cell receptor beta chains below, sequenced in a study of T cell repertoires in cytomegalovirus infection. TCRdb called the reads again in MiXCR, with one record for every CDR3 protein. The data contain approximately 630,000 distinct CDR3 sequences, 20% to 25% of them singletons. Sequenced material: CD8+ T cells from PBMCs. Receptor source: a human donor in good health (CMV status not recorded). Some clones in this sample may be carry-over from other donors' samples.

This clonotype was recorded at least ten times. Relative to the germline gene, one junction end is altered; a read error may explain this. The chain couples TRBV7-7 to TRBJ2-1; no clear D. Per the germline V gene, CDR1 is SSHAT and CDR2 is FNYEAQ (reference sequence). The CDR3 is 13 amino acids. The CDR3 protein is CASSPQWGGKQFF. The CDR3 DNA reads TGTGCTAGCAGCCCCCAATGGGGTGGTAAGCAGTTCTTC. The whole variable domain, remainder taken from reference TRBV7-7 and TRBJ2-1, is GAGVSQSPRYKVTKRGQDVTLRCDPISSHATLYWYQQALGQGPEFLTYFNYEAQPDKSGLPSDRFSAERPEGSISTLTIQRTEQRDSAMYRCASSPQWGGKQFFGPGTRLTVL.

This clonotype was picked up a small number of times. The chain couples TRBV7-2 to TRBJ2-7; D is uncertain. The CDR3 sequence is 10 residues long. Trimming removed 7 bases at V and 5 bases at J, with 6 bases between. CDR1 is SGHTA and CDR2 is FQGNSA in the germline V gene. In DNA form, the CDR3 reads TGTGCCAGCACTCCCGACGAGCAGTACGTC. Protein product: CASTPDEQYV.

In this sample, this clonotype turned up a few times. This chain joins TRBV12-3 or TRBV12-4 and TRBJ2-1; D is unresolved. Trimming cost V 3 bases and J 7 bases, with 10 bases left between them. CDR3 length: 13 residues. CDR3 amino acids: CASSLTLSNEQFF. The CDR3 DNA follows: TGTGCCAGCAGTTTGACCCTCTCAAATGAGCAGTTCTTC.

The CDR3 bases are TGCGCCAGCATTAGCGGGGGGGCCTTCTACGAGCAGTACTTC. It specifies CASISGGAFYEQYF. The chain couples TRBV10-2 to TRBJ2-7; TRBD2 agrees at 11 bases. The CDR3 is made up of 14 amino acids. V lost 7 bases, J lost 3 bases, and 5 bases stayed unmatched. Germline assignment: CDR1 WSHSY and CDR2 SAAADI.